This entry lists 20 T cell receptor beta chains sequenced from one sample in a study of CD4 T cells in relation to SARS-CoV-2 and coronaviruses. Their target antigens are unknown. TCRdb's table, derived via immunoSEQ multiplex PCR, lists solely in-frame clones and lacks some. The table shows about 41,000 clones, with nearly 85% occurring only once. The sample comprised naive CD4+ T cells from PBMCs, cultured in vitro. The subset is: naive CD4+ T cells isolated by negative enrichment. The source of these receptors is an adult with COVID-19.

The chain links TRBV6-5 to TRBJ2-3; TRBD2 agrees at 11 bases. The CDR3 contains 15 residues. Germline V lookup: CDR1 MNHEY, CDR2 SVGAGI. Trimming removed 0 bases from V and 6 bases from J; junction bases left unmatched: 2. Here the CDR3 reads CASSYSLAGGDTQYF. CDR3 in DNA: TGTGCCAGCAGTTACTCGCTAGCGGGAGGCGATACGCAGTATTTT.

V usage is TRBV28 and J usage is TRBJ1-2; TRBD1 is a possible D gene (6 bases). Per the germline V gene, CDR1 is MDHEN and CDR2 is SYDVKM. V lost 2 bases to trimming and J lost 4 bases, with 11 bases between them. There are 14 residues in the CDR3. As DNA, the CDR3 is TGTGCCAGCAGTTTACCCGGGACACCCTATGGCTACACCTTC. Amino acid sequence: CASSLPGTPYGYTF.

This clone was recorded only once. The V call is TRBV7-9, the J call TRBJ2-2; TRBD1 matches at 7 bases. V lost 5 bases to trimming and J lost 7 bases; unmatched junction nucleotides: 10. The CDR3 length is 15 residues. In germline, CDR1 is SEHNR, CDR2 FQNEAQ (reference sequence). Here the CDR3 reads CASSMGDRVGGELFF. The CDR3 coding sequence is TGTGCCAGCAGCATGGGCGACAGGGTCGGCGGGGAGCTGTTTTTT.

The rearrangement links TRBV20-1 to TRBJ2-7; D gene uncertain. The V gene lost 5 bases and the J gene lost 3 bases, with 8 bases spanning the gap. Germline CDR1 DFQATT, CDR2 SNEGSKA (reference sequence). The CDR3 length is 11 residues. CDR3 amino acids: CSAWTVYEQYF. The CDR3 bases are TGCAGTGCTTGGACGGTCTACGAGCAGTACTTC.

The genes are TRBV12-3 or TRBV12-4 and TRBJ2-1, with D tentatively TRBD1 or TRBD2 (5 bases each). The V end lost 10 bases, the J end lost 9 bases, and 13 bases lay between the germline ends. The CDR3 length is 11 residues. The DNA of the CDR3 is TGTGCCACCAAGAGGGGTGGTGAGCAGTTCTTC. Translating it yields CATKRGGEQFF.

The genes are TRBV11-2 and TRBJ1-6; 8 bases match TRBD1. This CDR3 contains 16 residues. CDR1 SGHAT and CDR2 FQNNGV come from the germline V gene. After removal of 5 bases from V and 5 bases from J, the junction contained 8 bases not matched to a gene. CDR3 in amino acids: CASSPTGDPNNSPLHF. The CDR3 DNA reads as TGTGCCAGCAGCCCGACAGGGGATCCGAATAATTCACCCCTCCACTTT.

The V gene is TRBV27, the J gene TRBJ2-7; 16 nucleotides match TRBD2. The germline V gene has CDR1 MNHEY and CDR2 SMNVEV (reference sequence). The V segment lost 2 bases and the J segment 3 bases; nucleotides outside the gene matches: 13. The CDR3 runs to 20 residues. The CDR3 reads CASSLRPPGLAGGGGYEQYF. The CDR3 DNA is TGTGCCAGCAGTTTACGCCCGCCGGGACTAGCGGGAGGGGGGGGCTACGAGCAGTACTTC.

This clone was found once. This CDR3 is CASSSRAAYEQYF. The CDR3, as DNA: TGTGCCAGCAGCTCACGAGCAGCCTACGAGCAGTACTTC. The genes are TRBV7-8 and TRBJ2-7; no clear D. In germline, CDR1 is SGHVS, CDR2 FQNEAQ. CDR3 size: 13 residues. Trimming left V 4 bases short and J 2 bases short, with 9 bases between. Supplemented by reference TRBV7-8 and TRBJ2-7, the full variable domain reads GAGVSQSPRYKVAKRGQDVALRCDPISGHVSLFWYQQALGQGPEFLTYFQNEAQLDKSGLPSDRFFAERPEGSVSTLKIQRTQQEDSAVYLCASSSRAAYEQYFGPGTRLTVT.

The V and J genes are TRBV2 and TRBJ1-2, with 8 nucleotides matching TRBD1. CDR3 length: 14 amino acids. Germline CDR1 is SNHLY and CDR2 is FYNNEI. Trimming took 7 bases from V and 4 from J; bases not matched to a gene: 8. The CDR3 sequence is CASNQGAGFYGYTF. The CDR3 DNA reads TGTGCCAGCAATCAGGGGGCTGGTTTCTATGGCTACACCTTC. Looking up the rest from reference TRBV2 and TRBJ1-2 gives the full variable domain: EPEVTQTPSHQVTQMGQEVILRCVPISNHLYFYWYRQILGQKVEFLVSFYNNEISEKSEIFDDQFSVERPDGSNFTLKIRSTKLEDSAMYFCASNQGAGFYGYTFGSGTRLTVV.

The gene calls are TRBV29-1 and TRBJ2-1; D unclear. The CDR3 has 13 amino acids. V was shortened by 3 bases and J by 0 bases, with 6 bases between the two germline ends. CDR1 and CDR2 from the germline V gene are SQVTM and ANQGSEA. CDR3 sequence: CSVESVSYNEQFF. Here the CDR3 DNA reads TGCAGCGTTGAGTCAGTCTCCTACAATGAGCAGTTCTTC.

The chain combines TRBV7-2 with TRBJ1-5, with 7 bases that match TRBD1. The junction had 6 bases not matched to a gene; V was cut back by 6 bases and J by 1 base. This CDR3 has 15 residues. CDR1 and CDR2 from the germline V gene are SGHTA and FQGNSA. Written as DNA, the CDR3 is TGTGCCAGCAGTACTGGACAGGCCAGCAATCAGCCCCAGCATTTT. It specifies CASSTGQASNQPQHF.

The chain couples TRBV19 to TRBJ1-5; TRBD1 matches at 7 bases. V was pared by 9 bases and J by 9 bases, with 11 bases of the junction left unmatched. Germline CDR1 and CDR2: LNHDA and SQIVND (reference sequence). The length of the CDR3 is 13 residues. The CDR3 reads CASKGGGVRPQHF. DNA for the CDR3: TGTGCCAGCAAAGGGGGCGGCGTTCGGCCCCAGCATTTT.

The chain joins TRBV19 to TRBJ2-1; 7 bases line up with TRBD2. Germline V gives CDR1 LNHDA, CDR2 SQIVND (reference sequence). With 3 bases clipped from V and 3 bases from J, the junction kept 5 bases outside the gene matches. This CDR3 has 15 residues. CDR3 region: CASSIVREVYNEQFF. DNA of the CDR3: TGTGCCAGTAGTATTGTCCGGGAGGTCTACAATGAGCAGTTCTTC.

This chain connects TRBV4-3 to TRBJ2-7; 12 positions agree with TRBD2. The V gene's germline CDR1 is LGHNA and CDR2 YSLEER. Germline trimming cut 2 bases from V and 3 bases from J; bases unmatched to any gene: 8. The CDR3 covers 17 residues. The CDR3: CASSQPQLTSGSYEQYF. In DNA, the CDR3 is TGCGCCAGCAGCCAACCACAATTGACTAGCGGGAGCTACGAGCAGTACTTC.

In its sample, this clone was seen a few times. DNA for the CDR3: TGCGCCAGCAGCCCTAGTGTGAACGGGGAGCTGTTTTTT. Protein: CASSPSVNGELFF. The chain has TRBV10-2 and TRBJ2-2; D ambiguous. Trimming pared 6 bases from V and 7 bases from J, leaving 12 bases between. The length of the CDR3 is 13 residues. Germline CDR1 is WSHSY and CDR2 is SAAADI.

The rearrangement uses TRBV24-1 and TRBJ2-2; D perhaps matches TRBD1 (5 bases). V lost 4 bases and J lost 5, with 16 bases in between. The CDR3 length is 16 residues. Per the germline V gene, CDR1 is KGHDR and CDR2 is SFDVKD. CDR3: CATSEANTRDTGELFF. The DNA of the CDR3 is TGTGCCACCAGTGAGGCTAATACCAGGGATACCGGGGAGCTGTTTTTT.

The chain uses TRBV10-3 and TRBJ2-7, with 11 bases aligning to TRBD2. The CDR3 spans 15 residues. V lost 4 bases and J lost 5; bases outside the gene matches: 7. Germline values: CDR1 ENHRY, CDR2 SYGVKD. The CDR3 here is CAISGSILAGDEQYF. CDR3 bases: TGTGCCATCAGTGGGTCCATACTAGCGGGAGACGAGCAGTACTTC.

CDR3 sequence: CATSDRDRPDEKLFF. The CDR3 region has the DNA TGTGCCACCAGCGACCGGGACAGGCCGGATGAAAAACTGTTTTTT. The genes are TRBV15 and TRBJ1-4, with 8 bases aligning to TRBD1. The V and J ends lost 5 bases and 6 bases, in that order; junction bases with no gene match: 8. The germline CDR1 and CDR2 sequences are LNHNV and YYDKDF (reference sequence). The CDR3 has 15 residues.

This clone was seen only once. The chain uses TRBV11-2 and TRBJ2-5, with 7 bases fitting TRBD1. This CDR3 has 18 amino acids. Losses at the gene ends were 0 bases for V and 5 bases for J; bases not matched to a gene: 15. The germline CDR1 and CDR2 sequences are SGHAT and FQNNGV. The CDR3 sequence is CASSLERPDRVMLETQYF. The CDR3 DNA follows: TGTGCCAGCAGCTTAGAGAGACCAGACAGGGTGATGCTTGAGACCCAGTACTTC. The whole variable domain, filled in from reference TRBV11-2 and TRBJ2-5, reads EAGVAQSPRYKIIEKRQSVAFWCNPISGHATLYWYQQILGQGPKLLIQFQNNGVVDDSQLPKDRFSAERLKGVDSTLKIQPAKLEDSAVYLCASSLERPDRVMLETQYFGPGTRLLVL.

The chain couples TRBV28 to TRBJ1-6, with 11 bases lining up with TRBD1. Trimming removed 5 bases from V and 11 bases from J; junction bases left unmatched: 8. This CDR3 has 15 residues. The germline V gene has CDR1 MDHEN and CDR2 SYDVKM. The CDR3 reads CASSVPGTGGTPLHF. In DNA, the CDR3 is TGTGCCAGCAGTGTTCCGGGGACAGGGGGGACACCCCTCCACTTT.